These T cell receptor beta chains were read from a single sample in a study of blood T cell repertoires in COVID-19. Assay used: immunoSEQ multiplex PCR; TCRdb lists only in-frame clones, some missing. The sample includes over 250,000 clones, around 88% of them seen just once. The sequencing sample was made of peripheral blood. The source of these receptors is a woman in her sixties or seventies with COVID-19, enrolled during active disease. Each CDR3 is given with its conserved first and last residue. Each record gives: V gene, J gene, CDR3 protein.

v_call: TRBV2
j_call: TRBJ2-7
cdr3_aa: CASGRSYEQYF

v_call: TRBV27
j_call: TRBJ2-3
cdr3_aa: CASSSGLTQYF

v_call: TRBV27
j_call: TRBJ2-3
cdr3_aa: CASSLYGLAGALTDTQYF

v_call: TRBV28
j_call: TRBJ2-2
cdr3_aa: CASRHQGALGTGELFF

v_call: TRBV18
j_call: TRBJ1-1
cdr3_aa: CASSPGQNTEAFF

v_call: TRBV30
j_call: TRBJ1-1
cdr3_aa: CAWTSGTANTEAFF

v_call: TRBV30
j_call: TRBJ2-7
cdr3_aa: CAWSETGSYSYEQYF

v_call: TRBV19
j_call: TRBJ1-1
cdr3_aa: CASIPAENTEAFF

v_call: TRBV30
j_call: TRBJ2-2
cdr3_aa: CAWSGPGGYSRELFF

v_call: TRBV2
j_call: TRBJ2-7
cdr3_aa: CASRGQGPSYEQYF

v_call: TRBV9
j_call: TRBJ1-5
cdr3_aa: CASSEGPFNQPQHF

v_call: TRBV7-8
j_call: TRBJ2-7
cdr3_aa: CASSLAPLATYEQYF

v_call: TRBV19
j_call: TRBJ1-1
cdr3_aa: CASSIPRVDHQNTEAFF

v_call: TRBV2
j_call: TRBJ1-4
cdr3_aa: CASSEGTGREKLFF

v_call: TRBV7-2
j_call: TRBJ2-7
cdr3_aa: CASSLAQGVNEQYF

v_call: TRBV7-9
j_call: TRBJ1-2
cdr3_aa: CASSYPGYGYTF

v_call: TRBV27
j_call: TRBJ1-5
cdr3_aa: CASSSLGTGLQPQHF

v_call: TRBV19
j_call: TRBJ2-5
cdr3_aa: CASSQGRLQETQYF

v_call: TRBV7-8
j_call: TRBJ1-2
cdr3_aa: CASSLAGLGYTF

v_call: TRBV5-1
j_call: TRBJ2-7
cdr3_aa: CASSLVSGTYEQYF

v_call: TRBV11-2
j_call: TRBJ1-2
cdr3_aa: CASSFGTGGVGYTF

v_call: TRBV5-6
j_call: TRBJ2-2
cdr3_aa: CASSQQGATGELFF

v_call: TRBV4-3
j_call: TRBJ1-1
cdr3_aa: CASSQTGETEAFF

v_call: TRBV5-4
j_call: TRBJ2-7
cdr3_aa: CASSYAAGGLTSYEQYF

v_call: TRBV3-1/TRBV3-2
j_call: TRBJ2-6
cdr3_aa: CASSQGASGGGANVLTF

v_call: TRBV11-2
j_call: TRBJ2-3
cdr3_aa: CASSPRGTSLSLDTQYF

v_call: TRBV19
j_call: TRBJ1-2
cdr3_aa: CASLSFGSDYGYTF

v_call: TRBV5-6
j_call: TRBJ2-7
cdr3_aa: CASSLNGILADEQYF

v_call: TRBV18
j_call: TRBJ2-3
cdr3_aa: CASSPQANPRADTQYF

v_call: TRBV6-2/TRBV6-3
j_call: TRBJ1-1
cdr3_aa: CASSGQPNTEAFF

v_call: TRBV11-2
j_call: TRBJ2-7
cdr3_aa: CASSLVGTVDPEQYF

v_call: TRBV30
j_call: TRBJ1-1
cdr3_aa: CAWSAYDGGGTEAFF

v_call: TRBV2
j_call: TRBJ1-1
cdr3_aa: CASRLDRSTEAFF

v_call: TRBV7-8
j_call: TRBJ1-6
cdr3_aa: CASSLAQTGAYNSPLHF

v_call: TRBV19
j_call: TRBJ1-2
cdr3_aa: CASSIWGRVQSSYGYTF

v_call: TRBV27
j_call: TRBJ1-1
cdr3_aa: CAAGGPLNTEAFF

v_call: TRBV18
j_call: TRBJ1-3
cdr3_aa: CASSPRTGDSSGNTIYF

v_call: TRBV13
j_call: TRBJ2-3
cdr3_aa: CASSHQGYKADTQYF

v_call: TRBV4-3
j_call: TRBJ2-3
cdr3_aa: CASSLNRGASDTQYF

v_call: TRBV9
j_call: TRBJ1-2
cdr3_aa: CASSGADRAGYGYTF

v_call: TRBV24-1
j_call: TRBJ1-4
cdr3_aa: CATSDSGTGDEKLFF

v_call: TRBV5-1
j_call: TRBJ1-1
cdr3_aa: CASSLGSWESRNTEAFF

v_call: TRBV2
j_call: TRBJ1-2
cdr3_aa: CASSEEAGAVYGYTF

v_call: TRBV6-1
j_call: TRBJ1-2
cdr3_aa: CASSEWGQGTTVYGYTF

v_call: TRBV7-2
j_call: TRBJ1-1
cdr3_aa: CASRGTGGRTEAFF

v_call: TRBV2
j_call: TRBJ1-6
cdr3_aa: CASKADSTNSPLHF

v_call: TRBV5-4
j_call: TRBJ2-5
cdr3_aa: CASSLSPGETQYF

v_call: TRBV5-6
j_call: TRBJ2-3
cdr3_aa: CASSLGLAADTQYF

v_call: TRBV2
j_call: TRBJ1-6
cdr3_aa: CASRGPGADSPYNSPLHF

v_call: TRBV5-1
j_call: TRBJ2-2
cdr3_aa: CATALAGANTGELFF

v_call: TRBV7-8
j_call: TRBJ2-7
cdr3_aa: CASSLRLRYEQYF

v_call: TRBV2
j_call: TRBJ2-7
cdr3_aa: CASKTGDEQYF

v_call: TRBV12-5
j_call: TRBJ2-7
cdr3_aa: CASGLVIGPTYEQYF

v_call: TRBV6-4
j_call: TRBJ1-6
cdr3_aa: CASSDSGTGARDSPLHF

v_call: TRBV30
j_call: TRBJ2-7
cdr3_aa: CAWSGNRGIAEQYF

v_call: TRBV4-1
j_call: TRBJ2-2
cdr3_aa: CASSQPGTGGWTGELFF

v_call: TRBV3-1/TRBV3-2
j_call: TRBJ2-2
cdr3_aa: CASSSDRGSTGELFF

v_call: TRBV2
j_call: TRBJ1-1
cdr3_aa: CASSEQGGLEAFF

v_call: TRBV24-1
j_call: TRBJ1-2
cdr3_aa: CATSDTGRAEGYTF

v_call: TRBV11-2
j_call: TRBJ2-7
cdr3_aa: CASSFGGPSYEQYF